Reported below is one T cell receptor (beta chain). The data originate from a study of blood T cell repertoires in COVID-19. Study-level information: Donors in the United States, Italy and Spain gave samples during acute or convalescent COVID-19.

Source study methods: Amplification of reference gene primers provided the estimated nucleated cell counts. Only in-frame clones appear in the TCRdb table, and some are missing; sequencing was by immunoSEQ multiplex PCR. The DNA was the basis for D and trimming; V, J and clone size are from that table. The sample comprises some 72,000 clones, about 90% of which are singletons, and approximately 4.2% rests with the top ten. The CDR3 is made up of 16 amino acids. Germline V lookup: CDR1 MGHRA, CDR2 YSYEKL. The V segment lost 6 bases and the J segment 0 bases; nucleotides outside the gene matches: 7. The sequenced material came from peripheral blood. This chain links TRBV4-1 with TRBJ1-3, with 8 bases that match TRBD1. The origin of this receptor is a man aged 50 or older with active COVID-19. CDR3 amino acids: CASSRDRFFSGNTIYF. The CDR3, as DNA: TGCGCCAGCAGTAGGGACAGGTTTTTCTCTGGAAACACCATATATTTT.